This T cell receptor (beta chain) came from a study of OX40 agonist ivuxolimab in advanced cancers. The study's findings and limits: Relative to CD4+ cells, CD8+ T cells on average had more expanded clones. Several nonresponders also turned out to have low normalized T-cell clonal expansion.

Repertoires were generated with immunoSEQ multiplex PCR, while TCRdb's copy carries only in-frame clones and drops some. The sample includes 50,000 to 70,000 clones, 87% of them seen just once. This clone occurred a few times. Antigen: not known. This clonotype was obtained from an adult with an advanced solid tumor such as melanoma, head and neck, liver or kidney cancer. Sample: CD4+ or CD8+ T cells sorted from blood, taken in a trial of the OX40 agonist ivuxolimab.

The CDR3 sequence: CASSTRAEGWGTEAFF. The CDR3 DNA is TGTGCCAGCAGCACCCGGGCCGAGGGCTGGGGCACTGAAGCTTTCTTT. This chain uses TRBV9 with TRBJ1-1; D ambiguous. Trimming cost V 4 bases and J 4 bases, with 20 bases left between them. This CDR3 has 16 residues. Germline V gene sequence: CDR1 SGDLS, CDR2 YYNGEE. The full variable domain, with the rest looked up from reference TRBV9 and TRBJ1-1, is DSGVTQTPKHLITATGQRVTLRCSPRSGDLSVYWYQQSLDQGLQFLIQYYNGEERAKGNILERFSAQQFPDLHSELNLSSLELGDSALYFCASSTRAEGWGTEAFFGQGTRLTVV.